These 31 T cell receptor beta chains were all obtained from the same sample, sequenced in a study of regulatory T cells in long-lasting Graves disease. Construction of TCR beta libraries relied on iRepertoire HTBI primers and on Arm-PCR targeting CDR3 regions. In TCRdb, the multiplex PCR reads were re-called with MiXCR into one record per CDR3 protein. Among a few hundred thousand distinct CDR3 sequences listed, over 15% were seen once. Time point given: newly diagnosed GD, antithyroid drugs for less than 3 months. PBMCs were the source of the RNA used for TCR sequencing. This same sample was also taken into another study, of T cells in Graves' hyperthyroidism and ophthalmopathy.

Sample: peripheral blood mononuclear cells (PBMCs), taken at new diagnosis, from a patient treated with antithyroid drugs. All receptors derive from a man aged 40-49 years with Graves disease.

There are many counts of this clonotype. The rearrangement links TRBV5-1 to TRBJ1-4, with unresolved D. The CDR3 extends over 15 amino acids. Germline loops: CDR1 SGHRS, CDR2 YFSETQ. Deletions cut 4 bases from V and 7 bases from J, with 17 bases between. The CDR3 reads CASSPDGGWAEKLFF. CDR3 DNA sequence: TGCGCCAGCAGCCCGGATGGAGGGTGGGCTGAAAAACTGTTTTTT. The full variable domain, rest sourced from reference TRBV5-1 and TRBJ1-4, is KAGVTQTPRYLIKTRGQQVTLSCSPISGHRSVSWYQQTPGQGLQFLFEYFSETQRNKGNFPGRFSGRQFSNSRSEMNVSTLELGDSALYLCASSPDGGWAEKLFFGSGTQLSVL.

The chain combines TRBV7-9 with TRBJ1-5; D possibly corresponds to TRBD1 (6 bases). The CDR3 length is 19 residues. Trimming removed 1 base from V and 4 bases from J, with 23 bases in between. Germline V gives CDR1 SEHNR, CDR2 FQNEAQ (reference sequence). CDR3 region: CASSLVLGKETGSNQPQHF. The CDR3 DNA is TGTGCCAGCAGCTTAGTTCTGGGAAAAGAGACAGGTTCAAATCAGCCCCAGCATTTT.

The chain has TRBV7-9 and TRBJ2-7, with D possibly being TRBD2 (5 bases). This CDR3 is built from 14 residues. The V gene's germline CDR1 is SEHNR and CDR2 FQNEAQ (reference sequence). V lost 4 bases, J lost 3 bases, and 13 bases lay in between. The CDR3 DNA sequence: TGTGCCAGCAGCTCTGGCGGGCACAGCTACGAGCAGTACTTC. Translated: CASSSGGHSYEQYF.

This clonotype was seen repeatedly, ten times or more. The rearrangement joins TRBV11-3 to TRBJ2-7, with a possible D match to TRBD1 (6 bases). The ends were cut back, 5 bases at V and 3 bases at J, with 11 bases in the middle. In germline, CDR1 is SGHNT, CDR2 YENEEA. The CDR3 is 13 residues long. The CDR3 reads CASSRRTVYEQYF. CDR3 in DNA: TGTGCCAGCAGCCGCCGGACAGTCTACGAGCAGTACTTC.

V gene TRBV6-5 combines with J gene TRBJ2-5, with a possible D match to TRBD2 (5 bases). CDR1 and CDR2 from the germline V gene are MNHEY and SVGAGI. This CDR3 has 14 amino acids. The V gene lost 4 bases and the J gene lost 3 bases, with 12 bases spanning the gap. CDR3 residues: CASSLVPGKETQYF. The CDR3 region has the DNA TGTGCCAGCAGTTTAGTCCCGGGGAAAGAGACCCAGTACTTC.

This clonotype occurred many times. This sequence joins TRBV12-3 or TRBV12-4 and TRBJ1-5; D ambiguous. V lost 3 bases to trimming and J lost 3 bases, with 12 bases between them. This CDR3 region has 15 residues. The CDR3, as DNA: TGTGCCAGCAGTTTTTCCGGGGAGAACAATCAGCCCCAGCATTTT. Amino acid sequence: CASSFSGENNQPQHF.

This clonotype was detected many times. The CDR3 loop is CASSLGLAGAQETQYF. In DNA, the CDR3 is TGTGCCAGCAGTCTGGGGCTAGCGGGGGCTCAAGAGACCCAGTACTTC. The genes are TRBV28 and TRBJ2-5, with TRBD2 identical over 10 bases. The V and J ends lost 5 bases and 2 bases, in that order; junction bases with no gene match: 8. The CDR3 sequence is 16 residues long. Germline loops: CDR1 MDHEN, CDR2 SYDVKM.

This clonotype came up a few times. This chain's CDR3 is CASSFVLEGKYGNTIYF. CDR3 in DNA: TGTGCCAGCAGTTTTGTCCTGGAAGGGAAATATGGAAACACCATATATTTT. This chain connects TRBV12-3 or TRBV12-4 to TRBJ1-3; no definite D call. Trimming pared 3 bases from V and 3 bases from J, leaving 18 bases between. The CDR3 has 17 residues.

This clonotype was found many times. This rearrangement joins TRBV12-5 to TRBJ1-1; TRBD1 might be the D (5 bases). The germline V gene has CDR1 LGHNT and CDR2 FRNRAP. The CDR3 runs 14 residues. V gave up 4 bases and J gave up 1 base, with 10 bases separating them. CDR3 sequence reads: CASGSGTPNTEAFF. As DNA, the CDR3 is TGTGCTAGTGGTTCCGGGACCCCGAACACTGAAGCTTTCTTT. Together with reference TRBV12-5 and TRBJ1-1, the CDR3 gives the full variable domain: DARVTQTPRHKVTEMGQEVTMRCQPILGHNTVFWYRQTMMQGLELLAYFRNRAPLDDSGMPKDRFSAEMPDATLATLKIQPSEPRDSAVYFCASGSGTPNTEAFFGQGTRLTVV.

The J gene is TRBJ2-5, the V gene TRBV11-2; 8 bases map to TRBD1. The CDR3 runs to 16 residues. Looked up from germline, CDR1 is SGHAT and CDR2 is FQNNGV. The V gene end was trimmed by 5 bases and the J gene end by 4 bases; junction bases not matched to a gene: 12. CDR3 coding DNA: TGTGCCAGCAGCCTTTATGGGCAGGGGGCAGGAGAGACCCAGTACTTC. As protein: CASSLYGQGAGETQYF.

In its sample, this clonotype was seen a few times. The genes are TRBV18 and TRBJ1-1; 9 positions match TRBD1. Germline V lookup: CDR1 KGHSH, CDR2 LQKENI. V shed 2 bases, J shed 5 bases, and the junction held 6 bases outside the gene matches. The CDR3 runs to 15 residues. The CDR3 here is CASSPTGTGRTEAFF. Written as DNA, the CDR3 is TGTGCCAGCTCACCAACCGGGACAGGGAGAACTGAAGCTTTCTTT.

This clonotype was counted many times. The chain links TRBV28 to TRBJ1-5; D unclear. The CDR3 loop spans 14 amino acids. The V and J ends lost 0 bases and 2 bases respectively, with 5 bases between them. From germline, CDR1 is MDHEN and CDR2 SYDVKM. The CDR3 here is CASSLWAGNQPQHF. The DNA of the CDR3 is TGTGCCAGCAGTTTATGGGCTGGCAATCAGCCCCAGCATTTT.

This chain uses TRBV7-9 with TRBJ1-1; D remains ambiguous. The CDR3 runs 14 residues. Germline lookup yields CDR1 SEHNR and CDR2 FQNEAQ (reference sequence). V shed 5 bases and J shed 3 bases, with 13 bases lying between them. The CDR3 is CASSPYNGDTEAFF. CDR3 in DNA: TGTGCCAGCAGCCCGTATAATGGGGACACTGAAGCTTTCTTT.

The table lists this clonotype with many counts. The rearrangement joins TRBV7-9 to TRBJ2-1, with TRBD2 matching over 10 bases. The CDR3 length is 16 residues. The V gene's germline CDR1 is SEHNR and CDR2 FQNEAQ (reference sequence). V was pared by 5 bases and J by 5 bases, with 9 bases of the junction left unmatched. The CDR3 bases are TGTGCCAGCAGCCCCCGGACTAGCGGAACGGACAATGAGCAGTTCTTC. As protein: CASSPRTSGTDNEQFF.

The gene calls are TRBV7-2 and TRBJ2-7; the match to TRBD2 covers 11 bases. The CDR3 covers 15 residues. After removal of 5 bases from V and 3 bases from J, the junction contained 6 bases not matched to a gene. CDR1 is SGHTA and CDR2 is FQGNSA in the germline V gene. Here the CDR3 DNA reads TGTGCCAGCAGCATTAGCGGGGGGGGGGGCTACGAGCAGTACTTC. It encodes CASSISGGGGYEQYF.

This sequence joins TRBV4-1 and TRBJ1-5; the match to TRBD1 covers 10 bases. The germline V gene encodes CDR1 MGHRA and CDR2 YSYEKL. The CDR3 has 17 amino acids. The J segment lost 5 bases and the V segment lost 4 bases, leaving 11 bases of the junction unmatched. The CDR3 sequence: CASSPEQRGQGYQPQHF. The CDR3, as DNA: TGCGCCAGCAGCCCCGAGCAGAGGGGACAGGGGTATCAGCCCCAGCATTTT.

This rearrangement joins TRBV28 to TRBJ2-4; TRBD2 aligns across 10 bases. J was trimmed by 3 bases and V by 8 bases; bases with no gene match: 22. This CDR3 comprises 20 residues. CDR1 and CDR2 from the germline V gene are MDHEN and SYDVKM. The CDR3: CASPPSISGGSIEGKNIQYF. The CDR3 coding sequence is TGTGCCAGCCCACCCTCAATTAGCGGGGGGAGTATTGAAGGCAAAAACATTCAGTACTTC.

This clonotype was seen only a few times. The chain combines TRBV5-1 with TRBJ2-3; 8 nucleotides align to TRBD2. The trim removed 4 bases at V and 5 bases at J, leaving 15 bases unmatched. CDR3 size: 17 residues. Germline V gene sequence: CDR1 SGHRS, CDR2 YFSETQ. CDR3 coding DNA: TGCGCCAGCAGCCCAGGACTCCGGGGGGGCGCGGGAGATACGCAGTATTTT. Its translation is CASSPGLRGGAGDTQYF.

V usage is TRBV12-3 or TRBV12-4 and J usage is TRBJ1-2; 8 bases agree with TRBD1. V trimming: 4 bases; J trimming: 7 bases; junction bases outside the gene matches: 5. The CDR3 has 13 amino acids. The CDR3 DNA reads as TGTGCCAGCAGTTCTGGACAGGGCCTTGGCTACACCTTC. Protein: CASSSGQGLGYTF.

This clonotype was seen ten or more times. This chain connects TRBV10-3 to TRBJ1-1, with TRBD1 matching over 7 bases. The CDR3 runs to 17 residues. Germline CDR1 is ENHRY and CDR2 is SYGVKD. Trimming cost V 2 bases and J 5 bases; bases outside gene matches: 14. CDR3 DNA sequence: TGTGCCATCAGTGAGGGTCTTAGAGGGGGCGCATATACTGAAGCTTTCTTT. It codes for CAISEGLRGGAYTEAFF.

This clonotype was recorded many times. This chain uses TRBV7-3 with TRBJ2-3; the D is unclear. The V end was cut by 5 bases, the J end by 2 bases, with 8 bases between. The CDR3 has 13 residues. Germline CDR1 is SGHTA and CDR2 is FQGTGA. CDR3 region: CASSGVFTDTQYF. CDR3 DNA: TGTGCCAGCAGCGGCGTCTTCACAGATACGCAGTATTTT.

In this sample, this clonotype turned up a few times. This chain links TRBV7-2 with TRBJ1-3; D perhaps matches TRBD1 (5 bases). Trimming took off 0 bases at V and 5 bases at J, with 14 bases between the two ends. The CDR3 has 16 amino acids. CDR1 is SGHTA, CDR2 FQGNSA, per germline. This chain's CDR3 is CASSLARGRIRNTIYF. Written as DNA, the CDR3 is TGTGCCAGCAGCTTAGCACGGGGGAGAATAAGAAACACCATATATTTT.

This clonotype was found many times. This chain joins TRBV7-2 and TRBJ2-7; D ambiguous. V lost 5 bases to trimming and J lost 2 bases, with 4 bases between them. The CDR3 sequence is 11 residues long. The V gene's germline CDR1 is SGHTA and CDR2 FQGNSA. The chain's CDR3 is CASSNTYEQYF. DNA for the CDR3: TGTGCCAGCAGCAACACCTACGAGCAGTACTTC.

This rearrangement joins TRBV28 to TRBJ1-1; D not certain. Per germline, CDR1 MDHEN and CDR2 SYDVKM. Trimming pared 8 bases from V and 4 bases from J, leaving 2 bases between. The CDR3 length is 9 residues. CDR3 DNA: TGTGCCAGCGGCACTGAAGCTTTCTTT. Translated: CASGTEAFF.

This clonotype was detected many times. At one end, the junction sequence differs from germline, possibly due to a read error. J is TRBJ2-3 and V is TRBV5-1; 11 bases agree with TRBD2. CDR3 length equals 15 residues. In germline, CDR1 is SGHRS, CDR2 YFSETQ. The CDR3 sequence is CASSPGLADTDTQYF. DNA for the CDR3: TGTGCCAGCAGCCCGGGACTAGCGGACACAGATACGCAGTATTTT.

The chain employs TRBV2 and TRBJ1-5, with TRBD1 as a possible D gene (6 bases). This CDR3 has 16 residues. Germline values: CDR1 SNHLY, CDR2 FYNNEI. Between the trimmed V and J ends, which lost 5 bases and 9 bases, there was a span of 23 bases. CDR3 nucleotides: TGTGCCAGCAGTCCCTCCCCGGGACACCTCCCGACGCCCCAGCATTTT. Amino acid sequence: CASSPSPGHLPTPQHF.

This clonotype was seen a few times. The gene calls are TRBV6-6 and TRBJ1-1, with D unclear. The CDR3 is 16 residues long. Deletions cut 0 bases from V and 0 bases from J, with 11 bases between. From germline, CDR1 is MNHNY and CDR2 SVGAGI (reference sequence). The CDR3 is CASSYSTQTMNTEAFF. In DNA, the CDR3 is TGTGCCAGCAGTTACTCGACTCAGACCATGAACACTGAAGCTTTCTTT.

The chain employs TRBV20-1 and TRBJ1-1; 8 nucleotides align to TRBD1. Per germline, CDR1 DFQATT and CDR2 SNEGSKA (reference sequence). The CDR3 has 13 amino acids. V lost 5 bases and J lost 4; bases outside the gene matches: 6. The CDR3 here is CSAPTGGGTEAFF. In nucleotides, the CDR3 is TGCAGTGCTCCAACAGGGGGGGGCACTGAAGCTTTCTTT.

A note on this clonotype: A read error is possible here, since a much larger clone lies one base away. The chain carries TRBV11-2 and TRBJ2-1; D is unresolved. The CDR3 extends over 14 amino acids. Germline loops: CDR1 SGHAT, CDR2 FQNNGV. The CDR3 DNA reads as TGCGCCAGCAGCCTATGGGCTAGTGCCAATGAGCAGTTCTTC. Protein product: CASSLWASANEQFF.

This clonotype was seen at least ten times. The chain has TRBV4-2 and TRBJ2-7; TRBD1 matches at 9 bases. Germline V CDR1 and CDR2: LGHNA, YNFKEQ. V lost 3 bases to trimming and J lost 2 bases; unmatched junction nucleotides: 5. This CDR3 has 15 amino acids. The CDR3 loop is CASSHTGTGTYEQYF. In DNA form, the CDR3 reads TGTGCCAGCAGCCATACCGGGACAGGGACCTACGAGCAGTACTTC.

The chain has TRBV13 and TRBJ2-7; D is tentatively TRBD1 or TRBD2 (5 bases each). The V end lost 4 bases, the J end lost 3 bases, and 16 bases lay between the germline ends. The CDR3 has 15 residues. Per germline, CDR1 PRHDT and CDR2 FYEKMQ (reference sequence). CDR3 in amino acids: CASSSTGRRNYEQYF. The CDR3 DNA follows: TGTGCCAGCAGCTCAACGGGACGGCGGAACTACGAGCAGTACTTC.